This TCR beta chain was profiled in a study of T cell repertoires in cytomegalovirus infection. Study-level points and caveats: The study identified carriers of CMV plus the relevant HLA from cumulative public TCR beta family frequency. Dominating the ex vivo response were TCR beta clonotypes that were CMV-specific and HLA-C-restricted.

One entry per CDR3 protein results from TCRdb running MiXCR on the reads. The data hold more than 500,000 distinct CDR3 sequences, with approximately 16% observed a single time. This clonotype showed up many times. Antigen unknown. The germline V gene has CDR1 SGHVS and CDR2 FNYEAQ. The J segment lost 2 bases and the V segment lost 5 bases, leaving 4 bases of the junction unmatched. This CDR3 has 16 residues. This TCR was sampled from a human donor in good health (CMV status not recorded). Some clones in this sample may be carry-over from other donors' samples. The V and J genes are TRBV7-6 and TRBJ2-1, with 12 positions matching TRBD2. Sequencing used CD8+ T cells from PBMCs. CDR3 sequence: CASSPGLAGPYNEQFF. The CDR3 DNA is TGTGCCAGCAGCCCCGGACTAGCGGGGCCCTACAATGAGCAGTTCTTC.